The T cell receptor (beta chain) described here comes from a study of T cells in Graves' hyperthyroidism and ophthalmopathy. Researchers amplified the TCR beta CDR3 regions from RNA transcripts. The TCR CDR3 first-round RT-PCR relied on the HTBI primer set. From the multiplex PCR reads, TCRdb called clonotypes with MiXCR, one entry per CDR3 protein. The sample shows 400,000 or so distinct CDR3 sequences, about 16% of them seen only once. This CDR3 is 13 amino acids long. Germline CDR1 and CDR2: SQVTM and ANQGSEA. With 4 bases clipped from V and 5 bases from J, the junction kept 4 bases outside the gene matches. Exclusion criteria comprised uncontrolled infection, other autoimmune disease, pregnancy or lactation. This clonotype was observed a handful of times.

The specimen was blood. The chain employs TRBV29-1 and TRBJ2-7, with 11 bases lining up with TRBD1. The sequence derives from an older woman with Graves' ophthalmopathy. CDR3 sequence: CSVAGQGADEQYF. The CDR3 DNA follows: TGCAGCGTTGCCGGACAGGGGGCCGACGAGCAGTACTTC.